This TCR beta chain was sequenced for a study of blood T cell repertoires in COVID-19. Study context: Spain, Italy and the United States supplied samples that represented acute and convalescent COVID-19. Sources were T cells, B-cell-depleted T cells, or PBMCs; the material itself was cDNA or gDNA.

Germline-derived CDR1 and CDR2 are SNHLY and FYNNEI. The CDR3 totals 17 residues. Trimming cost V 0 bases and J 4 bases, with 18 bases left between them. In the authors' methods: Using reference gene primer amplification, nucleated cell counts were estimated. The method was immunoSEQ multiplex PCR; TCRdb's version includes in-frame clones alone and lacks a portion of them. Clone size and V and J calls were adopted from that table, with D and trimming inferred from the DNA. The sample contains under 200,000 clones, under 85% of which appear only once. Sample: peripheral blood. This TCR was sampled from a woman at least 80 years old with acute or convalescent COVID-19. The chain combines TRBV2 with TRBJ1-2; TRBD1 might be the D (5 bases). Here the CDR3 reads CASSEAPARQSRYGYTF. The CDR3 DNA reads as TGTGCCAGCAGTGAAGCACCTGCCCGACAGAGCCGCTATGGCTACACCTTC.